This T cell receptor beta chain was sequenced in a study of T cells after yellow fever vaccination. Study-wide findings and caveats: Though it reached lower strength, the secondary response hit its peak faster, day 5 versus 15. Any FACS-sorted repertoire could hold abundant clonotypes that contaminate it from the bulk population.

Researchers made TCR cDNA using 5'RACE template switching, and this step added a universal primer site and UMIs. TCRdb independently ran MiXCR on the 5' RACE reads; one entry per CDR3 protein. The sample includes some 320,000 distinct CDR3 sequences, around 4.4% of them seen just once. The CDR3 extends over 15 amino acids. Trimming removed 0 bases from V and 8 bases from J, with 14 bases in between. Per germline, CDR1 MNHNS and CDR2 SASEGT. This clonotype was recorded at least ten times. Its target is not known. The sample here was PBMCs, taken 15 days after the yellow fever booster vaccination. The rearrangement uses TRBV6-1 and TRBJ1-5, with a weak D call TRBD1 (5 bases). This sequence originates from a young man who received the YFV17D yellow fever vaccine. Here the CDR3 DNA reads TGTGCCAGCAGTGAAGCAGCAGGGTCCGGCAAGCCCCAGCATTTT. It encodes CASSEAAGSGKPQHF.